One and the same sample provided the 9 T cell receptor beta chains below, sequenced in a study of shared clonotypes between healthy human individuals. Using immunoSEQ multiplex PCR, the repertoire was profiled, and TCRdb retains in-frame clones only, with some absent. Among 2 million or so clones, 85% to 95% were seen once, and the ten largest hold approximately 0.13%. The sample taken for sequencing was naive CD4+ T cells sorted from blood. Subset reported: CD45RA+ positively selected. Every receptor here comes from a man aged 18 to 30 in good health.

The chain uses TRBV6-1 and TRBJ2-7; TRBD2 aligns across 10 bases. The V gene end was trimmed by 11 bases and the J gene end by 0 bases; junction bases not matched to a gene: 4. The CDR3 sequence is 13 residues long. Germline-derived CDR1 and CDR2 are MNHNS and SASEGT. The CDR3: CALAGAVSYEQYF. As DNA, the CDR3 is TGTGCCCTAGCGGGAGCTGTCTCCTACGAGCAGTACTTC.

The rearrangement links TRBV12-5 to TRBJ1-3; no firm D call. Germline lookup yields CDR1 LGHNT and CDR2 FRNRAP. The CDR3 contains 21 residues. V lost 0 bases and J lost 0, with 24 bases in between. The CDR3 DNA follows: TGTGCTAGTGGTTTGGTACTTGGGAGCATACCTAACCCCCTCTCTGGAAACACCATATATTTT. It codes for CASGLVLGSIPNPLSGNTIYF.

The CDR3 loop reads CASSLGGQETQYF. CDR3 bases: TGTGCCAGCAGCTTGGGGGGTCAAGAGACCCAGTACTTC. The V call is TRBV7-8, the J call TRBJ2-5; TRBD2 is a possible D gene (6 bases). Trimming took 3 bases from V and 2 from J, leaving 7 bases between them. The germline V gene encodes CDR1 SGHVS and CDR2 FQNEAQ. CDR3 size: 13 residues.

This sequence joins TRBV7-2 and TRBJ2-5, with a tentative D call TRBD2 (5 bases). V was clipped by 6 bases and J by 4 bases, with 15 bases between them. The CDR3 has 14 residues. From germline, CDR1 is SGHTA and CDR2 FQGNSA. The DNA of the CDR3 is TGTGCCAGCAGGTCTAGCAAGGTTATAGAGACCCAGTACTTC. Translation: CASRSSKVIETQYF.

The CDR3, as DNA: TGTGCCAGCAGCCCCCAGTCCGGGATCTATGGCTACACCTTC. This codes for CASSPQSGIYGYTF. This chain connects TRBV7-9 to TRBJ1-2; D gene unclear. CDR3 length: 14 amino acids. The germline V and J ends were trimmed by 5 bases and 4 bases, with 14 bases remaining between them. The V gene's germline CDR1 is SEHNR and CDR2 FQNEAQ (reference sequence).

The chain carries TRBV6-6 and TRBJ1-4; D not certain. CDR1 is MNHNY and CDR2 is SVGAGI in the germline V gene (reference sequence). The CDR3 length is 15 residues. Trimming removed 6 bases from V and 5 bases from J, with 16 bases in between. The CDR3 nucleotides read TGTGCCAGCAGACCATCAGGACCGGCAAATGAAAAACTGTTTTTT. Protein: CASRPSGPANEKLFF.

The V and J genes are TRBV6-1 and TRBJ1-1, with 9 bases fitting TRBD1. This CDR3 has 14 amino acids. The V segment lost 7 bases and the J segment 4 bases; nucleotides outside the gene matches: 7. Germline-derived CDR1 and CDR2 are MNHNS and SASEGT. The CDR3 DNA is TGTGCCAGCACCCGGACAGGGGCGAGCACTGAAGCTTTCTTT. Its protein product is CASTRTGASTEAFF.

V is TRBV5-6 and J is TRBJ2-5; 14 nucleotides match TRBD2. This CDR3 has 17 amino acids. The junction had 6 bases not matched to a gene; V was cut back by 4 bases and J by 1 base. Germline loops: CDR1 SGHDT, CDR2 YYEEEE. Written as DNA, the CDR3 is TGTGCCAGCAGCCTCCGGACTAGCGGGAGGTCCCAAGAGACCCAGTACTTC. As protein: CASSLRTSGRSQETQYF.

The chain links TRBV7-2 to TRBJ2-7, with 12 bases identical to TRBD2. This CDR3 is built from 15 residues. After removal of 5 bases from V and 2 bases from J, the junction contained 4 bases not matched to a gene. Germline assignment: CDR1 SGHTA and CDR2 FQGNSA. The CDR3 loop reads CASSTWTSGAYEQYF. CDR3 DNA: TGTGCCAGCAGCACCTGGACTAGCGGGGCCTACGAGCAGTACTTC.